The source of this T cell receptor beta chain is a study of T-cell reconstitution after alpha-beta-depleted transplantation in children. Overall study findings and caveats: Counts and diversity of T cells one year after transplant came mostly from newly produced T cells.

The CDR3 covers 13 residues. CDR1 and CDR2 from the germline V gene are SGHTA and FQGNSA. Germline trimming cut 3 bases from V and 9 bases from J; bases unmatched to any gene: 5. This clonotype was counted a few times. Its matching antigen is unknown. Unique molecular identifiers were incorporated when the TCRbeta library was constructed. Using its own MiXCR run on the PCR reads, TCRdb lists one record per CDR3 protein. The sample lists a few hundred thousand distinct CDR3 sequences, around 15% occurring once. Sample: PBMCs, mostly from graft donor cells, taken 360 days after TCRalphabeta/CD19-depleted stem cell transplant. The sequence was collected from a boy under two years old who had a stem cell transplant for Wiskott-Aldrich syndrome, so the T cells may come from the graft donor. The rearrangement joins TRBV7-2 to TRBJ2-4, with 7 bases lining up with TRBD2. CDR3 amino acids: CASSFKGEGIQYF. CDR3 nucleotide sequence: TGTGCCAGCAGCTTCAAAGGGGAGGGCATTCAGTACTTC. The whole variable domain, filled in from reference TRBV7-2 and TRBJ2-4, reads GAGVSQSPSNKVTEKGKDVELRCDPISGHTALYWYRQSLGQGLEFLIYFQGNSAPDKSGLPSDRFSAERTGGSVSTLTIQRTQQEDSAVYLCASSFKGEGIQYFGAGTRLSVL.